The 9 T cell receptor beta chains below were found in one sample sequenced in a study of blood T cell repertoires in COVID-19 (dated by TCRdb to between 2020 and 2021). Receptor amplification or capture employed the immunoSEQ multiplex PCR assay. TCRdb obtained this table from immuneACCESS and retained in-frame rearrangements with V and J assigned. These tables miss some clones; where compared with another copy, unresolved V genes account for less than half of the shortfall, and the remainder is unexplained. This sample lists 300,000 or so clones; more than 85% were detected once. The ten largest make up about 2.2% of the sample. The sequenced sample was peripheral blood. The receptors originated from a woman aged 25 to 39 with COVID-19, enrolled during active disease.

The gene calls are TRBV29-1 and TRBJ1-1; D uncertain. The ends were cut back, 8 bases at V and 1 base at J, with 11 bases in the middle. The germline gives CDR1 SQVTM, CDR2 ANQGSEA. There are 12 residues in the CDR3. Written as DNA, the CDR3 is TGCAGCAGCCGGGGAGGGAACACTGAAGCTTTCTTT. This translates into CSSRGGNTEAFF. Variable domain in full (rest from reference TRBV29-1 and TRBJ1-1): SAVISQKPSRDICQRGTSLTIQCQVDSQVTMMFWYRQQPGQSLTLIATANQGSEATYESGFVIDKFPISRPNLTFSTLTVSNMSPEDSSIYLCSSRGGNTEAFFGQGTRLTVV.

V and J are TRBV3-1 (or the pseudogene TRBV3-2) and TRBJ1-3; D might be TRBD1 (6 bases). Per the germline V gene, CDR1 is LGHDT and CDR2 is YNNKEL (reference sequence). CDR3 length: 15 amino acids. Trimming took off 4 bases at V and 4 bases at J, with 14 bases between the two ends. This CDR3 is CASSLGTGNGNTIYF. CDR3 nucleotide sequence: TGTGCCAGCAGCCTAGGAACAGGGAACGGAAACACCATATATTTT.

Only one count was recorded for this clone. The CDR3 DNA reads as TGCGCCAGCAGCGCCGAGGGGGACTATGGCTACACCTTC. Encoded protein: CASSAEGDYGYTF. J is TRBJ1-2 and V is TRBV5-1; a possible D gene is TRBD1 (6 bases). Looked up from germline, CDR1 is SGHRS and CDR2 is YFSETQ. CDR3 length equals 13 residues. The germline V and J ends were trimmed by 4 bases and 3 bases, with 10 bases remaining between them. Variable domain in full (rest from reference TRBV5-1 and TRBJ1-2): KAGVTQTPRYLIKTRGQQVTLSCSPISGHRSVSWYQQTPGQGLQFLFEYFSETQRNKGNFPGRFSGRQFSNSRSEMNVSTLELGDSALYLCASSAEGDYGYTFGSGTRLTVV.

V gene TRBV19 combines with J gene TRBJ1-1, with a possible D match to TRBD1 (6 bases). This CDR3 contains 12 residues. Trimming took off 10 bases at V and 5 bases at J, with 14 bases between the two ends. CDR1 is LNHDA and CDR2 is SQIVND in the germline V gene (reference sequence). CDR3 protein: CATGAGGTEAFF. The CDR3 nucleotides read TGTGCCACGGGGGCGGGAGGGACTGAAGCTTTCTTT. The full variable domain, with the rest looked up from reference TRBV19 and TRBJ1-1, is DGGITQSPKYLFRKEGQNVTLSCEQNLNHDAMYWYRQDPGQGLRLIYYSQIVNDFQKGDIAEGYSVSREKKESFPLTVTSAQKNPTAFYLCATGAGGTEAFFGQGTRLTVV.

The rearrangement links TRBV3-1 (or the pseudogene TRBV3-2) to TRBJ1-1; D is unclear. Per the germline V gene, CDR1 is LGHDT and CDR2 is YNNKEL (reference sequence). This CDR3 spans 14 amino acids. V was pared by 2 bases and J by 4 bases, with 11 bases between. The CDR3 spells CASSQRSVSTEAFF. DNA for the CDR3: TGTGCCAGCAGCCAACGCAGCGTGTCCACTGAAGCTTTCTTT.

The rearrangement links TRBV9 to TRBJ1-1, with 8 bases fitting TRBD1. The length of the CDR3 is 13 residues. V lost 7 bases to trimming and J lost 5 bases; unmatched junction nucleotides: 7. Germline CDR1 SGDLS, CDR2 YYNGEE. The DNA for the CDR3 is TGTGCCAGCTCGACAGGGGTCTGGACTGAAGCTTTCTTT. Encoded protein: CASSTGVWTEAFF.

The J gene is TRBJ1-3, the V gene TRBV3-1 (or the pseudogene TRBV3-2), with D unresolved. The CDR3 has 14 amino acids. V was cut by 3 bases and J by 0 bases, with 6 bases left in between. Per the germline V gene, CDR1 is LGHDT and CDR2 is YNNKEL (reference sequence). CDR3 nucleotides: TGTGCCAGCAGCCATTTTAGCTCTGGAAACACCATATATTTT. Protein product: CASSHFSSGNTIYF.

The chain uses TRBV28 and TRBJ2-7; TRBD1 is a possible D gene (7 bases). The CDR3 contains 15 residues. The V and J ends lost 2 bases and 4 bases respectively, with 15 bases between them. Germline V gene sequence: CDR1 MDHEN, CDR2 SYDVKM. Written as DNA, the CDR3 is TGTGCCAGCAGTTTAGAGGCGGCAGGGGGGTACGAGCAGTACTTC. Its protein is CASSLEAAGGYEQYF.

The chain uses TRBV2 and TRBJ2-3, with a weak D call TRBD1 (7 bases). The germline CDR1 and CDR2 sequences are SNHLY and FYNNEI. There are 12 residues in the CDR3. Trimming pared 11 bases from V and 2 bases from J, leaving 11 bases between. The CDR3 DNA reads TGTGCCGGCGGGACAGTCACAGATACGCAGTATTTT. Amino acids: CAGGTVTDTQYF.